The sequence of this T cell receptor beta chain was determined in a study of blood T cell repertoires in COVID-19. Study-level background: Sites in the United States, Italy and Spain provided acute and convalescent COVID-19 samples. The cDNA or gDNA used as material had been derived from T cells, B-cell-depleted T cells, or PBMCs.

Methods used by the authors: By means of reference gene primer amplification, nucleated cell counts were estimated. The table came from immunoSEQ multiplex PCR; TCRdb's copy has only in-frame clones and leaves some out. The V and J calls and clone size were taken over from that table, and D and trimming were inferred from the DNA. The sample includes about 49,000 clones, around 85% of them seen just once. CDR3 size: 13 residues. CDR1 is ENHRY and CDR2 is SYGVKD in the germline V gene. Between the trimmed V and J ends, which lost 0 bases and 4 bases, there was a span of 6 bases. This chain uses TRBV10-3 with TRBJ1-2; no clear D gene. Sequences were obtained from peripheral blood. The TCR sequence derives from a human donor in a cohort sampled during active COVID-19. The CDR3 here is CAISESTSYGYTF. The CDR3 bases are TGTGCCATCAGTGAGTCGACTAGCTATGGCTACACCTTC.